The T cell receptor (beta chain) described here comes from a study of blood T cell repertoires in COVID-19. The wider study: T cells, B-cell-depleted T cells, or PBMCs provided the cDNA or gDNA that served as material.

V lost 5 bases to trimming and J lost 8 bases, with 18 bases between them. Germline V gives CDR1 MDHEN, CDR2 SYDVKM. The CDR3 is made up of 14 amino acids. The repertoire was sequenced with immunoSEQ multiplex PCR; TCRdb's copy has only in-frame clones and lacks some. The profile shows 150,000 to 200,000 clones, more than 70% of them singletons. The receptor was isolated from a woman aged 30 to 39 with acute or convalescent COVID-19. This chain links TRBV28 with TRBJ1-2; a possible D gene is TRBD1 (5 bases). Sample: peripheral blood. This CDR3 is CASSVPGVRSGYTF. CDR3 nucleotide sequence: TGTGCCAGCAGTGTCCCGGGGGTCCGCTCCGGCTACACCTTC.